One sample yielded the 16 T cell receptor beta chains listed below, sequenced in a study of sequential checkpoint blockade in melanoma. Treatment denoted: randomized to nivolumab then ipilimumab (arm A) or the reverse (arm B). Data came from immunoSEQ multiplex PCR; TCRdb stores just in-frame clones and leaves some out. The sample carries approximately 11,000 clones, more than 70% recorded once. The source was CD8+ T cells sorted from blood (inferred from file names), collected from a patient given nivolumab and ipilimumab in sequence. These receptors were collected from a human donor with melanoma.

This clone was recorded once. The chain carries TRBV7-8 and TRBJ2-7, with 8 bases matching TRBD1. This CDR3 is 18 amino acids long. V shed 5 bases and J 3 bases; nucleotides not matched to a gene: 18. The germline V gene encodes CDR1 SGHVS and CDR2 FQNEAQ. The CDR3: CASSGFQLGRTGRYEQYF. Here the CDR3 DNA reads TGTGCCAGCAGCGGGTTCCAGCTAGGAAGGACAGGGCGCTACGAGCAGTACTTC.

This chain joins TRBV9 and TRBJ2-2, with a possible D match to TRBD2 (5 bases). The CDR3 loop spans 16 amino acids. Germline loops: CDR1 SGDLS, CDR2 YYNGEE. Trimming pared 3 bases from V and 0 bases from J, leaving 12 bases between. The CDR3 region has the DNA TGTGCCAGCAGCGGTTCTATTAGCGCGAACACCGGGGAGCTGTTTTTT. Translated, it gives CASSGSISANTGELFF.

The J gene is TRBJ1-1, the V gene TRBV7-2; 7 bases fit TRBD1. CDR1 is SGHTA, CDR2 FQGNSA, per germline. The CDR3 has 14 residues. Trimming took 4 bases from V and 9 from J; bases not matched to a gene: 11. The chain's CDR3 is CASSSSEWGQQAFF. The CDR3 DNA follows: TGTGCCAGCAGCTCCTCGGAATGGGGACAGCAAGCTTTCTTT.

This clone was found a few times. The V and J genes are TRBV4-2 and TRBJ1-2; TRBD1 agrees at 10 bases. The V segment lost 5 bases and the J segment 7 bases; nucleotides outside the gene matches: 7. The CDR3 contains 14 residues. CDR1 LGHNA and CDR2 YNFKEQ come from the germline V gene. The CDR3 loop is CASSDDRGRVGYTF. The CDR3 DNA reads as TGTGCCAGCAGCGATGACAGGGGGCGGGTTGGCTACACCTTC.

Concerning this clone itself: Germline and junction disagree at one end, which may indicate a read error. The genes are TRBV7-7 and TRBJ2-1; D is possibly TRBD2 (6 bases). CDR3 length: 14 residues. Per the germline V gene, CDR1 is SSHAT and CDR2 is FNYEAQ (reference sequence). CDR3 protein: CASSISGGNNEQFF. The DNA for the CDR3 is TGTGCTAGCAGTATAAGCGGAGGGAACAATGAGCAGTTCTTC.

This clone was observed a single time. The genes are TRBV5-1 and TRBJ1-2, with 8 bases matching TRBD1. The germline V gene has CDR1 SGHRS and CDR2 YFSETQ. This CDR3 spans 16 amino acids. Losses at the gene ends were 3 bases for V and 0 bases for J; bases not matched to a gene: 7. The DNA for the CDR3 is TGCGCCAGCAGCTCTTCCAGGGGGCCGGCTAACTATGGCTACACCTTC. Amino acid sequence: CASSSSRGPANYGYTF.

V gene TRBV23-1 combines with J gene TRBJ1-5; D remains ambiguous. TRBV23-1 is annotated as an ORF whose role is uncertain. Trimming left V 5 bases short and J 0 bases short, with 20 bases between. This CDR3 has 18 residues. CDR3 in amino acids: CASSFLASRGFSNQPQHF. DNA for the CDR3: TGCGCCAGCAGTTTCCTAGCCAGCCGTGGATTTAGCAATCAGCCCCAGCATTTT.

The rearrangement uses TRBV7-8 and TRBJ2-1; 14 bases are shared with TRBD2. The germline CDR1 and CDR2 sequences are SGHVS and FQNEAQ. V gave up 2 bases and J gave up 7 bases; unmatched junction bases: 7. This CDR3 spans 17 amino acids. The CDR3 here is CASSLKTSGRADNEQFF. CDR3 sequence (DNA): TGTGCCAGCAGCTTAAAGACTAGCGGGAGGGCCGATAATGAGCAGTTCTTC.

This clone was observed a few times. The rearrangement links TRBV13 to TRBJ2-7; TRBD2 agrees at 10 bases. CDR1 is PRHDT, CDR2 FYEKMQ, per germline (reference sequence). The CDR3 is 16 amino acids. J gave up 1 base and V 5 bases, and 8 bases lay outside the gene matches. This chain's CDR3 is CASSREGLADSYEQYF. The CDR3 bases are TGTGCCAGCAGCCGCGAAGGACTAGCGGATTCCTACGAGCAGTACTTC. Using reference TRBV13 and TRBJ2-7 for the parts outside the CDR3, the full variable domain is AAGVIQSPRHLIKEKRETATLKCYPIPRHDTVYWYQQGPGQDPQFLISFYEKMQSDKGSIPDRFSAQQFSDYHSELNMSSLELGDSALYFCASSREGLADSYEQYFGPGTRLTVT.

Worth noting for this clone: Additional DNA sequences in this sample encode the identical CDR3. V gene TRBV5-4 combines with J gene TRBJ1-1, with a possible D match to TRBD1 (6 bases). The CDR3 totals 14 residues. Germline V CDR1 and CDR2: SGHNT, YYREEE (reference sequence). V gave up 5 bases and J gave up 0 bases, with 11 bases separating them. The CDR3 protein is CASSLGQMNTEAFF. The CDR3 DNA sequence: TGTGCCAGCAGTCTCGGACAGATGAACACTGAAGCTTTCTTT.

This clone was counted a few times. The J gene is TRBJ2-2, the V gene TRBV7-9, with 8 bases lining up with TRBD2. Germline V CDR1 and CDR2: SEHNR, FQNEAQ (reference sequence). With V trimmed by 5 bases and J by 2 bases, 10 bases remained unmatched. The CDR3 runs 17 residues. The CDR3, as DNA: TGTGCCAGCAGCCAGTTGACCGGGGGGGGTAACACCGGGGAGCTGTTTTTT. It is translated as CASSQLTGGGNTGELFF.

J is TRBJ2-7 and V is TRBV9; 11 bases line up with TRBD2. V dropped 3 bases and J dropped 7; count of bases not matched to a gene: 12. This CDR3 has 16 amino acids. In germline, CDR1 is SGDLS, CDR2 YYNGEE. CDR3 bases: TGTGCCAGCAGCGGGGGGACTAGCGGATTCTTGTGGGAGCAGTACTTC. It codes for CASSGGTSGFLWEQYF.

In its sample, this clone was seen once. The chain joins TRBV28 to TRBJ1-1; D gene ambiguous. Germline V gene lookup returns CDR1 MDHEN and CDR2 SYDVKM. The length of the CDR3 is 13 residues. The V end was cut by 5 bases, the J end by 0 bases, with 7 bases between. DNA of the CDR3: TGTGCCAGCAGTAATACACTGAACACTGAAGCTTTCTTT. Protein product: CASSNTLNTEAFF.

V is TRBV15 and J is TRBJ2-7; D is possibly TRBD2 (6 bases). V lost 0 bases and J lost 2, with 11 bases in between. The CDR3 is 15 amino acids. Germline V gene lookup returns CDR1 LNHNV and CDR2 YYDKDF (reference sequence). This chain's CDR3 is CATSRESTGAYEQYF. Here the CDR3 DNA reads TGTGCCACCAGCAGAGAATCAACGGGGGCCTACGAGCAGTACTTC.

The genes are TRBV28 and TRBJ2-7, with TRBD2 matching 10 bases. Germline assignment: CDR1 MDHEN and CDR2 SYDVKM. This CDR3 spans 14 amino acids. V trimming: 8 bases; J trimming: 1 base; junction bases outside the gene matches: 5. CDR3 amino acids: CASQFSGRSYEQYF. DNA of the CDR3: TGTGCCAGCCAGTTTAGCGGGAGGTCCTACGAGCAGTACTTC.

The rearrangement uses TRBV27 and TRBJ2-7, with TRBD1 matching over 8 bases. Germline CDR1 MNHEY, CDR2 SMNVEV (reference sequence). V dropped 5 bases and J dropped 5; count of bases not matched to a gene: 5. The CDR3 has 13 residues. Here the CDR3 reads CASSPDRGNEQYF. The CDR3 DNA follows: TGTGCCAGCAGTCCCGACAGGGGTAACGAGCAGTACTTC.